The text below deals with one T cell receptor beta chain. CDR1 is SGHKS, CDR2 YYEKEE, per germline (reference sequence). Germline trimming cut 3 bases from V and 9 bases from J; bases unmatched to any gene: 10. There are 15 residues in the CDR3. The sample originates from a study of blood T cell repertoires in COVID-19. Original processing notes: Quantification of nucleated cells was approximated via reference gene primer amplification. Clones were read by immunoSEQ multiplex PCR, and TCRdb kept only the in-frame ones, dropping some. From that table come the V and J calls and clone size; the DNA was used to work out D and trimming. The data hold around 160,000 clones, with 80% observed a single time. Participants, 18 to 89 years old, spanned under 30 US areas. Two consecutive negative NP/OP PCR tests, clearance, or resolved symptoms defined Cohort 3 recovery.

The sequence derives from a man aged 35 to 55 who had recovered from COVID-19. The chain recombines TRBV5-5 with TRBJ2-2; 8 bases map to TRBD2. Sequencing was performed on PBMCs or T cells enriched from blood (not recorded which). The CDR3 loop is CASSYFGGANRELFF. The CDR3 DNA sequence: TGTGCCAGCAGCTATTTCGGGGGGGCCAACCGGGAGCTGTTTTTT.